In its sample, the clone carrying this T cell receptor (beta chain) was seen a few times. These data originate in a study of T-cell memory formation after mild COVID-19. TCRdb re-analysed the 5' RACE reads in MiXCR, keeping a single row per CDR3 protein. The sample yields hundreds of thousands of distinct CDR3 sequences, 17% seen once. The V end lost 3 bases, the J end lost 6 bases, and 13 bases lay between the germline ends. There are 14 residues in the CDR3. The chain combines TRBV12-3 or TRBV12-4 with TRBJ2-3; tentative D call: TRBD2 (7 bases). Sequences were obtained from PBMCs or a T cell subset sorted from them (not recorded which). The source is an adult woman who had mild COVID-19 (a few samples of this study predate the infection). Cell type and time point are not known. CDR3 sequence (DNA): TGTGCCAGCAGTTTCGAACAGGGAGGGGATACGCAGTATTTT. The encoded protein is CASSFEQGGDTQYF.